This entry is about one T cell receptor beta chain. Its binding antigen is unknown. Within one base of it there is no much larger clone, and no base qualities were kept. These data originate in a study of T cell repertoires in cytomegalovirus infection (dated 2019 in TCRdb). General notes on the study: Alongside well-studied HLA-B-restricted epitopes, the peptide stimulations were aimed at recently identified HLA-C-restricted CMV epitopes, whose presentation resists viral immunomodulation. Donor HLA type was relevant to the analysis, as public TCR beta signatures indicated carriage of CMV infection together with the matching HLA type. Broader findings and caveats from the paper: In both this cohort and an independent roughly 330-donor cohort, the cumulative frequency of public TCR beta family members distinguished carriers of CMV infection plus the relevant HLA type. In the ex vivo response, HLA-C-restricted CMV-specific TCR beta clonotypes were dominant, and in two of eight donors the single most frequent clonotype came from this HLA-C-restricted group.

The sequencer was an Illumina HiSeq 1500. TCRdb reprocessing: public reads trimmed at Q25 with fastp, clones called with MiXCR, in-frame beta chains kept. CDR3 protein duplicates are merged, each entry listing the most common genes and DNA. This sample lists about 570,000 distinct CDR3 sequences; around 40% were detected once. More than 40% of the sample lies in the top ten. The sample's treatment or condition label, in plain terms: in vitro stimulation with specific CMV peptide epitopes to enrich CMV-specific T cells. Per the germline V gene, SGHRS is the CDR1 and YFSETQ is the CDR2. V and J are truncated by 4 bases and 8 bases respectively, leaving an intervening sequence of 16 bases. The CDR3 sequence holds 15 residues, the cysteine and phenylalanine included. CDR3 DNA is the only sequence kept; it has 45 bases, read in frame from the first base.

This sequence originates from a human donor in good health (CMV status not recorded). Some clones in this sample may be carry-over from other donors' samples. Specimen: cultured PBMCs, collected from culture after CMV antigen stimulation. Recombination linked TRBV5-1 to TRBJ1-6, with TRBD1 perhaps the D gene, on 6 matching bases. The nucleotides read TGCGCCAGCAGCCTAAGAACGGGACAAGATTCACCCCTCCACTTT. Translated, this is CASSLRTGQDSPLHF.